The 5 T cell receptor beta chains given below trace back to one sample, sequenced in a study of shared clonotypes between healthy human individuals. CD45RO negativity and positive selection for CCR7 defined naive CD8 cells, a population that excluded terminally differentiated effector memory CD45RA+ cells. Profiled with immunoSEQ multiplex PCR; TCRdb holds only in-frame clones, not every one. Of roughly 2,000,000 clones listed, about 93% were seen once; the top ten hold 1.5% to 2%. The specimen sequenced was naive CD8+ T cells from PBMCs. The receptors were sampled from a young man in good health. Some clones in this sample may be carry-over from other donors' samples.

The gene calls are TRBV27 and TRBJ2-1, with TRBD2 identical over 8 bases. Germline values: CDR1 MNHEY, CDR2 SMNVEV (reference sequence). The V segment lost 6 bases and the J segment 10 bases; nucleotides outside the gene matches: 11. CDR3 length: 14 amino acids. CDR3 region: CASSPRLAGGEQFF. Written as DNA, the CDR3 is TGTGCCAGCAGCCCTCGACTGGCGGGGGGCGAGCAGTTCTTC.

The gene calls are TRBV30 and TRBJ1-1; D unresolved. From germline, CDR1 is GTSNPN and CDR2 SVGIG (reference sequence). Deletions cut 4 bases from V and 1 base from J, with 4 bases between. The CDR3 extends over 11 amino acids. The CDR3 DNA sequence: TGTGCCTGGAACACGAACACTGAAGCTTTCTTT. This encodes CAWNTNTEAFF.

This chain joins TRBV10-3 and TRBJ2-7; 10 nucleotides match TRBD2. Germline CDR1 is ENHRY and CDR2 is SYGVKD. J lost 2 bases, V lost 4 bases, and 20 bases had no gene match. This CDR3 region has 20 residues. The chain's CDR3 is CAISGSSPSGSRDNPYEQYF. CDR3 sequence (DNA): TGTGCCATCAGTGGTTCTTCGCCTAGCGGGAGTAGAGATAATCCCTACGAGCAGTACTTC.

The chain links TRBV27 to TRBJ1-2; D might be TRBD1 (6 bases). The length of the CDR3 is 14 residues. V lost 6 bases, J lost 4 bases, and 15 bases lay in between. Per germline, CDR1 MNHEY and CDR2 SMNVEV (reference sequence). CDR3 protein: CASRFRDNRYGYTF. For the CDR3, the DNA is TGTGCCAGCAGATTCCGGGACAACCGCTATGGCTACACCTTC.

This chain uses TRBV4-3 with TRBJ2-1, with 8 bases aligning to TRBD1. Unmatched junction bases numbered 7, after V lost 1 base and J lost 5 bases. The CDR3 has 16 residues. From germline, CDR1 is LGHNA and CDR2 YSLEER. This chain's CDR3 is CASSQVPRGPDNEQFF. CDR3 sequence (DNA): TGCGCCAGCAGCCAAGTCCCCAGGGGGCCCGACAATGAGCAGTTCTTC.